These T cell receptor beta chains were read from a single sample in a study of blood T cells in healthy people across ages. TCRdb processed the 5' RACE reads anew with MiXCR; each CDR3 protein has one entry. The profile shows about 800,000 distinct CDR3 sequences, 35% to 60% of them singletons. The sequenced material came from blood. These receptors originate from a man aged 80 or over in good health. The CDR3 runs from the conserved cysteine through the conserved F or W. Fields, in order: D gene, J gene, V gene, clone size, CDR3 protein, CDR3 DNA. The D gene is left open where the match is weak. Size is stated for part of the rows, as once, few or many counts, or as a class when the clone is expanded.

D: .
J: TRBJ2-5
V: TRBV7-9
size: many
CDR3: CASSPPVAETQYF
DNA: TGTGCCAGCAGCCCCCCAGTCGCAGAGACCCAGTACTTC

D: .
J: TRBJ2-7
V: TRBV9
size: many
CDR3: CASSVGGAGYEQYF
DNA: TGTGCCAGCAGCGTAGGAGGGGCAGGATACGAGCAGTACTTC

D: .
J: TRBJ2-7
V: TRBV18
size: .
CDR3: CASSPMGISYEQYF
DNA: TGTGCCAGCTCCCCCATGGGGATCTCCTACGAGCAGTACTTC

D: TRBD2
J: TRBJ2-3
V: TRBV4-2
size: .
CDR3: CASSPGLAGVESDTQYF
DNA: TGTGCCAGCAGCCCCGGACTAGCGGGCGTGGAATCGGATACGCAGTATTTT

D: .
J: TRBJ1-1
V: TRBV12-3/TRBV12-4
size: few
CDR3: CASSLGGPEAFF
DNA: TGTGCCAGCAGTTTAGGGGGACCTGAAGCTTTCTTT

D: .
J: TRBJ1-1
V: TRBV12-3/TRBV12-4
size: .
CDR3: CASSSSDMNTEAFF
DNA: TGTGCCAGCAGTTCCTCGGATATGAACACTGAAGCTTTCTTT

D: .
J: TRBJ2-6
V: TRBV14
size: .
CDR3: CANSRSEGANVLTF
DNA: TGTGCCAACAGCCGATCTGAAGGGGCCAACGTCCTGACTTTC

D: TRBD2
J: TRBJ2-7
V: TRBV12-3/TRBV12-4
size: .
CDR3: CASSPLSSGTYEQYF
DNA: TGTGCCAGCAGTCCGCTCTCTAGCGGGACGTACGAGCAGTACTTC

D: TRBD2
J: TRBJ2-7
V: TRBV4-2
size: .
CDR3: CVSSQDAGGPPEQYF
DNA: TGTGTCAGCAGCCAAGACGCGGGAGGGCCCCCCGAGCAGTACTTC

D: .
J: TRBJ1-4
V: TRBV27
size: few
CDR3: CASSLEVTSEKLFF
DNA: TGTGCCAGCAGTTTAGAGGTTACTAGCGAAAAACTGTTTTTT

D: TRBD2
J: TRBJ2-7
V: TRBV4-2
size: few
CDR3: CASSRTSGDTYEQYF
DNA: TGTGCCAGCAGTCGGACTAGCGGGGATACCTACGAGCAGTACTTC

D: .
J: TRBJ2-3
V: TRBV5-4
size: many
CDR3: CASSSPLDTQYF
DNA: TGTGCCAGCAGCTCCCCGCTAGATACGCAGTATTTT

D: .
J: TRBJ2-5
V: TRBV7-2
size: .
CDR3: CASSPDSTRDTQYF
DNA: TGTGCCAGCAGCCCCGACAGTACAAGAGACACCCAGTACTTC

D: .
J: TRBJ2-7
V: TRBV7-2
size: .
CDR3: CASSNPGLTATEQYF
DNA: TGTGCCAGCAGTAACCCGGGCCTTACGGCTACTGAGCAGTACTTC

D: .
J: TRBJ2-1
V: TRBV29-1
size: .
CDR3: CSGGPDDEQFF
DNA: TGCAGCGGTGGGCCTGACGATGAGCAGTTCTTC

D: .
J: TRBJ2-7
V: TRBV5-1
size: .
CDR3: CASSLVGESYEQYF
DNA: TGCGCCAGCAGCTTGGTGGGAGAGAGCTACGAGCAGTACTTC

D: .
J: TRBJ2-1
V: TRBV21-1
size: few
CDR3: CASSPTGRSGTSESYNEQFF
DNA: TGTGCCAGCAGCCCAACTGGACGGTCCGGGACTAGCGAGAGCTACAATGAGCAGTTCTTC

D: TRBD1
J: TRBJ1-3
V: TRBV7-2
size: .
CDR3: CASSLRTGTGGNTIYF
DNA: TGTGCCAGCAGCCTCAGGACAGGGACGGGTGGAAACACCATATATTTT

D: TRBD2
J: TRBJ2-7
V: TRBV7-2
size: .
CDR3: CASSGTSGRASEQYF
DNA: TGTGCCAGCAGCGGAACTAGCGGGAGGGCCAGTGAGCAGTACTTC

D: .
J: TRBJ1-1
V: TRBV6-5
size: .
CDR3: CTSTGLGRVNTEAFF
DNA: TGTACCAGCACGGGGTTGGGTAGAGTGAACACTGAAGCTTTCTTT

D: TRBD2
J: TRBJ2-1
V: TRBV5-1
size: .
CDR3: CASSPAAVGGSYNEQFF
DNA: TGCGCCAGCAGCCCCGCCGCGGTTGGCGGGAGTTACAATGAGCAGTTCTTC

D: TRBD2
J: TRBJ2-7
V: TRBV13
size: .
CDR3: CASQGLAGLSYNEQYF
DNA: TGTGCCAGCCAGGGACTAGCGGGTCTCTCCTACAATGAGCAGTACTTC

D: .
J: TRBJ2-5
V: TRBV7-2
size: few
CDR3: CASSPPPSSQETQYF
DNA: TGTGCCAGCAGCCCCCCCCCTAGCAGCCAAGAGACCCAGTACTTC

D: .
J: TRBJ2-5
V: TRBV20-1
size: .
CDR3: CSARGAGRWETQYF
DNA: TGCAGTGCTAGGGGGGCAGGCCGGTGGGAGACCCAGTACTTC

D: TRBD2
J: TRBJ2-2
V: TRBV12-3/TRBV12-4
size: .
CDR3: CASSGVGRTTGELFF
DNA: TGTGCCAGCAGTGGAGTCGGGAGGACCACCGGGGAGCTGTTTTTT

D: .
J: TRBJ1-4
V: TRBV7-2
size: .
CDR3: CASSLDQNEKLFF
DNA: TGTGCCAGCAGCTTAGATCAGAACGAAAAACTGTTTTTT

D: TRBD2
J: TRBJ2-1
V: TRBV3-1
size: .
CDR3: CASNPGTSGRVNEQFF
DNA: TGTGCCAGCAACCCCGGGACTAGCGGGAGGGTCAATGAGCAGTTCTTC

D: TRBD2
J: TRBJ2-3
V: TRBV4-2
size: .
CDR3: CASSQEAGRVDTQYF
DNA: TGTGCCAGCAGCCAAGAAGCGGGGCGTGTAGATACGCAGTATTTT

D: TRBD1
J: TRBJ2-1
V: TRBV29-1
size: .
CDR3: CSVVRDREQFF
DNA: TGCAGCGTTGTTCGGGACAGGGAGCAGTTCTTC

D: TRBD2
J: TRBJ2-2
V: TRBV5-1
size: .
CDR3: CASSGTSSGTGELFF
DNA: TGCGCCAGCAGCGGGACTAGTTCTGGCACCGGGGAGCTGTTTTTT

D: .
J: TRBJ2-5
V: TRBV5-1
size: many
CDR3: CASSVPPGQRLETQYF
DNA: TGCGCCAGCAGCGTTCCACCGGGACAAAGACTGGAGACCCAGTACTTC

D: .
J: TRBJ2-1
V: TRBV5-1
size: few
CDR3: CASSGGQASSEQFF
DNA: TGCGCCAGCAGCGGCGGACAAGCCAGCAGTGAGCAGTTCTTC

D: TRBD2
J: TRBJ2-1
V: TRBV11-3
size: .
CDR3: CASNPFSGRAGMNEQFF
DNA: TGTGCCAGCAACCCTTTTAGCGGGAGGGCCGGAATGAATGAGCAGTTCTTC

D: TRBD1
J: TRBJ2-7
V: TRBV7-2
size: many
CDR3: CASSLDRGFYEQYF
DNA: TGTGCCAGCAGCTTAGACAGGGGCTTTTACGAGCAGTACTTC

D: TRBD1
J: TRBJ2-5
V: TRBV15
size: .
CDR3: CATSRDGQGHQETQYF
DNA: TGTGCCACCAGCAGAGATGGACAGGGGCATCAAGAGACCCAGTACTTC

D: .
J: TRBJ2-1
V: TRBV9
size: few
CDR3: CASSVPPYNEQFF
DNA: TGTGCCAGCAGCGTACCCCCATACAATGAGCAGTTCTTC

D: TRBD2
J: TRBJ2-3
V: TRBV7-8
size: .
CDR3: CASSLVRLAGYTDTQYF
DNA: TGTGCCAGCAGCTTAGTCCGATTAGCGGGATACACAGATACGCAGTATTTT

D: .
J: TRBJ2-3
V: TRBV5-1
size: few
CDR3: CASSLALQGTDTQYF
DNA: TGCGCCAGCAGCTTGGCCCTACAGGGAACAGATACGCAGTATTTT

D: .
J: TRBJ2-7
V: TRBV7-2
size: .
CDR3: CASSSGSWEQYF
DNA: TGTGCCAGCAGCTCCGGGTCTTGGGAGCAGTACTTC

D: .
J: TRBJ2-1
V: TRBV21-1
size: once
CDR3: CASSKGQGDYNEQFF
DNA: TGTGCCAGCAGCAAAGGGCAGGGGGACTACAATGAGCAGTTCTTC

D: .
J: TRBJ2-7
V: TRBV5-1
size: .
CDR3: CASNTDPSEQYF
DNA: TGCGCCAGCAATACGGATCCGTCCGAGCAGTACTTC

D: .
J: TRBJ2-7
V: TRBV2
size: .
CDR3: CASRMTAYEQYF
DNA: TGTGCCAGCAGGATGACAGCATACGAGCAGTACTTC

D: TRBD2
J: TRBJ2-1
V: TRBV7-2
size: .
CDR3: CTSSYASGDNEQFF
DNA: TGTACCAGCAGCTACGCTAGCGGGGACAATGAGCAGTTCTTC

D: .
J: TRBJ2-1
V: TRBV7-2
size: .
CDR3: CASKVLNEQFF
DNA: TGTGCCAGCAAAGTCCTCAATGAGCAGTTCTTC

D: .
J: TRBJ2-3
V: TRBV12-3/TRBV12-4
size: .
CDR3: CASSLDRTAAQYF
DNA: TGTGCCAGCAGTTTAGACCGGACTGCGGCGCAGTATTTT

D: TRBD1
J: TRBJ1-2
V: TRBV11-2
size: .
CDR3: CASSSMTSRDRRNYGYTF
DNA: TGTGCCAGCAGCTCCATGACATCCCGGGACAGGAGAAACTATGGCTACACCTTC

D: TRBD2
J: TRBJ2-1
V: TRBV20-1
size: .
CDR3: CSASGTSGGGEQFF
DNA: TGCAGTGCTTCCGGGACTAGCGGGGGAGGTGAGCAGTTCTTC

D: .
J: TRBJ2-2
V: TRBV29-1
size: .
CDR3: CSVGPGVSVGELFF
DNA: TGCAGCGTTGGTCCCGGGGTCTCTGTTGGGGAGCTGTTTTTT

D: .
J: TRBJ2-6
V: TRBV10-3
size: .
CDR3: CAIREGSGANVLTF
DNA: TGTGCCATCAGGGAGGGCTCTGGGGCCAACGTCCTGACTTTC

D: .
J: TRBJ2-2
V: TRBV29-1
size: few
CDR3: CSVAVYGELFF
DNA: TGCAGCGTTGCAGTGTATGGAGAGCTGTTTTTT

D: .
J: TRBJ2-5
V: TRBV20-1
size: .
CDR3: CSPSWSMGKTQYF
DNA: TGCAGTCCTAGTTGGAGTATGGGAAAGACCCAGTACTTC

D: TRBD1
J: TRBJ2-7
V: TRBV27
size: .
CDR3: CASSPGQDSYEQYF
DNA: TGTGCCAGCAGTCCCGGACAGGATTCCTACGAGCAGTACTTC

D: TRBD1
J: TRBJ2-5
V: TRBV24-1
size: .
CDR3: CATIHRGHEQYF
DNA: TGTGCCACCATTCACAGGGGGCATGAGCAGTACTTC

D: TRBD2
J: TRBJ2-1
V: TRBV4-1
size: few
CDR3: CASSQVILAGNNEQFF
DNA: TGCGCCAGCAGCCAAGTAATACTAGCGGGAAACAATGAGCAGTTCTTC

D: .
J: TRBJ2-7
V: TRBV5-1
size: few
CDR3: CASSLVTYPYEQYF
DNA: TGCGCCAGCAGCTTGGTGACCTACCCCTACGAGCAGTACTTC

D: TRBD1
J: TRBJ2-5
V: TRBV4-1
size: few
CDR3: CASSQPDRAQETQYF
DNA: TGCGCCAGCAGCCAACCGGACAGGGCCCAAGAGACCCAGTACTTC

D: .
J: TRBJ2-7
V: TRBV21-1
size: few
CDR3: CASSELGQGAYEQYF
DNA: TGTGCCAGCAGCGAGCTGGGACAGGGGGCTTACGAGCAGTACTTC

D: .
J: TRBJ1-2
V: TRBV27
size: few
CDR3: CASSLGGLGSGYTF
DNA: TGTGCCAGCAGTTTAGGGGGCCTTGGTAGTGGCTACACCTTC

D: .
J: TRBJ1-4
V: TRBV28
size: many
CDR3: CASSPNEKLFF
DNA: TGTGCCAGCAGTCCCAATGAAAAACTGTTTTTT